The entry that follows covers one TCR beta chain sequence. The data are from a study of blood T cell repertoires in COVID-19. Background on the study: The samples span acute and convalescent COVID-19 from the United States, Italy and Spain.

The CDR3 is made up of 14 amino acids. Germline-derived CDR1 and CDR2 are SGHRS and YFSETQ. The ends were cut back, 5 bases at V and 6 bases at J, with 17 bases in the middle. In the original workflow: The assay estimated nucleated cells by amplifying reference gene primers. Produced via immunoSEQ multiplex PCR; TCRdb's table is partial and in-frame only. The V and J calls and clone size are taken from that table; D and trimming were inferred from the DNA. The table shows over 130,000 clones, with around 79% occurring only once. The TCR sequence derives from a woman in her fifties or sixties who had recovered from COVID-19. This rearrangement joins TRBV5-1 to TRBJ1-2, with D possibly being TRBD1 (6 bases). Sequences were obtained from PBMCs or T cells enriched from blood (not recorded which). The CDR3 loop is CASSESSSGDGYTF. The CDR3 DNA is TGCGCCAGCAGTGAGTCGAGTTCAGGGGATGGCTACACCTTC.